A selection of T cell receptor beta chains follows, all from one sample in a study of blood T cell repertoires in COVID-19. The table came from immunoSEQ multiplex PCR; TCRdb's copy has only in-frame clones and leaves some out. The sample includes under 100,000 clones, about 85% of them seen just once. The sequencing input was peripheral blood. All receptors derive from a woman aged 80 or over with COVID-19, enrolled during active disease. Both conserved end residues are part of each CDR3. Each record gives: V gene, J gene, CDR3 protein.

TRBV18	TRBJ1-2	CASSDDTQGQLGSGYTF
TRBV7-8	TRBJ2-1	CASSGDWAFNEQFF
TRBV21-1	TRBJ1-3	CASSSKDRGPGNTIYF
TRBV30	TRBJ2-3	CAWSLELHPGGDTQYF
TRBV9	TRBJ2-5	CASSARGPGLAGPQETQYF
TRBV7-8	TRBJ1-1	CASSPWTGENTEAFF
TRBV6-2/TRBV6-3	TRBJ2-5	CASSHHRGLSQETQYF
TRBV2	TRBJ1-4	CASSKDRGREKLFF
TRBV28	TRBJ2-1	CASRPGLAGASSYNEQFF
TRBV6-5	TRBJ1-1	CASIESANTEAFF
TRBV6-5	TRBJ2-3	CASSPQGRGDTQYF
TRBV7-3	TRBJ2-1	CASSSGLAGETYNEQFF
TRBV18	TRBJ2-7	CASSPQATAYEQYF
TRBV18	TRBJ1-2	CASSLTESDGYTF
TRBV27	TRBJ2-5	CASSFGGETQYF
TRBV7-2	TRBJ2-2	CASSERAVGELFF
TRBV5-8	TRBJ1-2	CASSLGWDRAYYGYTF
TRBV19	TRBJ2-3	CASRDRGSTDTQYF
TRBV7-8	TRBJ2-1	CASSERGAGYNEQFF
TRBV5-1	TRBJ1-5	CASSLARTGGPYSNQPQHF
TRBV29-1	TRBJ1-2	CSVDPGGFGYTF
TRBV10-2	TRBJ2-7	CATLRWTDYEQYF
TRBV5-1	TRBJ2-5	CASRKGVQETQYF
TRBV19	TRBJ2-6	CASSSEQGIGANVLTF
TRBV30	TRBJ1-1	CAWSGNRAVEAFF
TRBV2	TRBJ1-6	CASSERRGSYNSPLHF
TRBV29-1	TRBJ1-1	CSVRPTGSNTEAFF
TRBV20-1	TRBJ1-1	CSAGRGNEAFF
TRBV28	TRBJ1-6	CASSSDKFSYNSPLHF